A single sample is the source of the 4 T cell receptor beta chains below, sequenced in a study of shared clonotypes between healthy human individuals. Profiling relied on immunoSEQ multiplex PCR, and the TCRdb table lists in-frame clones only, not all of them. The table lists about 2.4 million clones, about 92% of them singletons. The specimen was naive CD4+ T cells sorted from blood. Subset: CD45RA+ positively selected. These receptors were collected from a man between 18 and 35 years old in good health.

The chain carries TRBV30 and TRBJ1-6; 8 bases are shared with TRBD1. From germline, CDR1 is GTSNPN and CDR2 SVGIG (reference sequence). CDR3 length: 13 residues. The ends lost 1 base at V and 14 bases at J; junction bases unmatched: 7. CDR3 nucleotides: TGTGCCTGGAGTGAGACAGGGGTAACCACCCTCCACTTT. Residues: CAWSETGVTTLHF.

V gene TRBV4-3 combines with J gene TRBJ2-1; TRBD1 is a possible D gene (6 bases). CDR1 and CDR2 from the germline V gene are LGHNA and YSLEER. Trimming took off 0 bases at V and 10 bases at J, with 16 bases between the two ends. The CDR3 covers 15 residues. CDR3 amino acids: CASSQDSGTTREQFF. CDR3 nucleotide sequence: TGCGCCAGCAGCCAAGATTCCGGGACAACTCGCGAGCAGTTCTTC.

The CDR3 loop reads CASSEGVSDWSNQPQHF. CDR3 in DNA: TGTGCCAGCAGTGAAGGAGTATCGGACTGGAGCAATCAGCCCCAGCATTTT. The chain recombines TRBV6-1 with TRBJ1-5; D is unclear. This CDR3 has 17 residues. The germline V gene encodes CDR1 MNHNS and CDR2 SASEGT. V gave up 1 base and J gave up 1 base, with 14 bases separating them.

Details on this clone: The junction does not match germline at one end; this may be a read error. In the same sample, other DNA sequences code for this CDR3. The chain uses TRBV7-7 and TRBJ2-7; 7 positions match TRBD1. The CDR3 is 14 amino acids. The germline gives CDR1 SSHAT, CDR2 FNYEAQ (reference sequence). The CDR3 sequence is CASSPTGFSYEQYF. CDR3 DNA sequence: TGTGCTAGCAGCCCGACAGGGTTCTCCTACGAGCAGTACTTC.